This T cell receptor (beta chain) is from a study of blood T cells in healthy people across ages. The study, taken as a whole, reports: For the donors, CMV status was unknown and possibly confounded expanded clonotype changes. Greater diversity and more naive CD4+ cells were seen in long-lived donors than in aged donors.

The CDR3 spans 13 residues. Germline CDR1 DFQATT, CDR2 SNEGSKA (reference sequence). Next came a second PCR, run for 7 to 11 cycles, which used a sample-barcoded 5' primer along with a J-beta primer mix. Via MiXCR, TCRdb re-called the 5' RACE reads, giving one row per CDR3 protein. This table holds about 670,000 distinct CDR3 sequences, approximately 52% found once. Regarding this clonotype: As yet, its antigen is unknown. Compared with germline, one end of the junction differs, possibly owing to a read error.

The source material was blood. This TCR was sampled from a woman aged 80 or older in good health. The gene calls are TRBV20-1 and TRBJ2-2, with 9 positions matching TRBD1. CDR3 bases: TGCAATGCTCGGGACAGGGTTAACGGGGAGCTGTTTTTT. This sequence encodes CNARDRVNGELFF.